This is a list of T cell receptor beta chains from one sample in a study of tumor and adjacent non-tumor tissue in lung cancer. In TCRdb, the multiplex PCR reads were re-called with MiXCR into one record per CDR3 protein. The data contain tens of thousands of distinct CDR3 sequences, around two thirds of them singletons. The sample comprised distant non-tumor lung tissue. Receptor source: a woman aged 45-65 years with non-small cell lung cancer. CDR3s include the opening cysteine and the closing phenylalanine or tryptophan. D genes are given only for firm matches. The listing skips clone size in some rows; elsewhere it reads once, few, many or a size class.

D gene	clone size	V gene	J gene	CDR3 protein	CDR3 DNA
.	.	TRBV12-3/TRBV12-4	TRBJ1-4	CASSHRTVTNEKLSF	TGTGCCAGCAGTCACCGGACAGTAACTAATGAAAAACTGTCTTTT
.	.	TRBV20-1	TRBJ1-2	CSARDPGLGGYTF	TGCAGTGCTAGAGATCCGGGTCTTGGTGGCTACACCTTC
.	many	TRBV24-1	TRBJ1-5	CAAGGHSNQPQHF	TGTGCCGCTGGAGGGCATAGCAATCAGCCCCAGCATTTT
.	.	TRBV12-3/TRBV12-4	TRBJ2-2	CAITGEHTGELFF	TGTGCCATCACGGGGGAACACACCGGTGAGCTGTTTTTT
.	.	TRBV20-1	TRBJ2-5	CSVQYQVIQETQCF	TGTAGTGTCCAGTACCAAGTGATCCAAGAGACCCAGTGCTTC
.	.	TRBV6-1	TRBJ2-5	CANNDGQEYETQYF	TGCGCCAACAATGATGGGCAGGAGTACGAGACCCAATACTTC
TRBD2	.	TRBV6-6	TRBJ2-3	CARSYSILLAPEDTHYF	TGTGCCCGCAGTTACTCGATCCTACTAGCGCCGGAGGATACGCACTATTTT
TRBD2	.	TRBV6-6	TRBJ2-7	CASRLSGGEHCF	TGTGCCAGCAGGCTTAGCGGGGGGGAGCACTGCTTC
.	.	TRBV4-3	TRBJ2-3	CANSQVGSGTIDTQYF	TGCGCCAACAGCCAAGTTGGTAGTGGGACCATAGATACGCAGTATTTT
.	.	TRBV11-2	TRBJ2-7	CASSWKAGTVSPYEQYF	TGTGCCAGCAGCTGGAAAGCCGGGACGGTTAGCCCCTACGAGCAGTATTTC
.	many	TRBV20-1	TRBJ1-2	CSASNPDNLYGYTF	TGCAGTGCTAGCAATCCTGACAACCTCTATGGCTACACCTTC
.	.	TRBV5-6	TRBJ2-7	CASDLAGAPYEQYF	TGTGCCAGCGACTTGGCGGGGGCCCCCTACGAACAGTACTTC
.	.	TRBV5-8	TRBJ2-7	CASSLAGQGGTYEQYF	TGTGCCAGCAGCTTGGCCGGGCAGGGGGGGACCTACGAGCAGTACTTC
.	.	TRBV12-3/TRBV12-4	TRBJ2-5	CASSLGVSQETRYF	TGTGCCAGCAGTTTAGGGGTCAGTCAAGAGACCCGGTACTTC
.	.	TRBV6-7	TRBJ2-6	CTSSCREKKGANVLTF	TGTACCAGCAGTTGCAGAGAAAAGAAGGGGGCCAACGTCCTGACTTTC
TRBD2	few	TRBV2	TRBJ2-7	CASTTVTSGSYEQYF	TGTGCCAGCACCACCGTGACTAGCGGCTCCTACGAGCAGTACTTC
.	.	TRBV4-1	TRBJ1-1	CACGQDRYRANIEAFF	TGCGCCTGCGGCCAAGATCGTTACAGGGCGAACATTGAAGCTTTCTTT
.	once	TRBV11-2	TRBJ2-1	CTCSLGHYQQFF	TGTACCTGCAGTTTGGGACACTACCAGCAGTTCTTC
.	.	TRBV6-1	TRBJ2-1	CASRPRGVTYNEQSF	TGTGCCAGCAGGCCCCGCGGTGTTACCTACAATGAGCAGTCCTTC
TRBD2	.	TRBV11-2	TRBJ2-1	CASSRPSGNYNEQFF	TGTGCCAGCAGCCGGCCTAGCGGGAATTACAATGAACAGTTCTTC
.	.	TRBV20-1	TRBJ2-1	CSARDAGRDSYNEQFF	TGCAGTGCTAGAGATGCTGGAAGGGACTCCTACAATGAGCAGTTCTTC
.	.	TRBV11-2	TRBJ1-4	CASSLTRDTVGRKLFF	TGTGCCAGCAGCTTAACCCGGGACACTGTGGGAAGGAAACTGTTTTTT
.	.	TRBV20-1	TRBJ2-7	CSALSQTYEQYF	TGCAGTGCTTTGAGCCAGACCTACGAGCAGTATTTC
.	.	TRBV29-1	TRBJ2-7	CSVELGRRDEQYF	TGCAGCGTTGAATTGGGACGTAGGGACGAGCAGTACTTT
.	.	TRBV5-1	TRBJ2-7	CANKPDGAYEQYF	TGCGCCAACAAACCCGACGGGGCCTACGAGCAGTACTTC
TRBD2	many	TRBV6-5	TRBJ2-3	CASSYSPGGRASGDTQYF	TGTGCCAGCAGTTACTCCCCAGGCGGGAGGGCCTCAGGAGATACGCAGTATTTT
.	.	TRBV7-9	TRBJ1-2	CASSLARGYGYTF	TGTGCCAGCAGCTTGGCCAGGGGCTATGGCTACACCTTC
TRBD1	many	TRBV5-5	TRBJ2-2	CASSFGRGQTGELFF	TGTGCCAGCAGCTTCGGCAGGGGGCAGACCGGGGAGCTGTTTTTT
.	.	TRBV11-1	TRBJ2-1	CASSSSPLDEQSF	TGTGCCAGCAGCTCATCTCCGCTGGATGAGCAGTCCTTC
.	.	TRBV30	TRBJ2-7	CAWSHPGGSSYEQYF	TGTGCCTGGAGCCACCCGGGGGGCAGCTCCTACGAGCAGTATTTC
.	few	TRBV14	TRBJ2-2	CASSQDNRETGELFF	TGTGCCAGCAGCCAAGACAACAGGGAGACCGGGGAGCTGTTTTTT
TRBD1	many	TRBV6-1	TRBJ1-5	CASSALDRGREPQHF	TGTGCCAGCAGTGCCCTGGACAGGGGGCGGGAGCCCCAGCATTTT
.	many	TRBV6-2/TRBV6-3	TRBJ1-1	CASSHLDLGMLGAFF	TGTGCCAGCAGCCATCTCGATTTGGGAATGCTGGGGGCTTTCTTT
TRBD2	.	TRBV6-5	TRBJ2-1	CVSSPEGGLAGNEHFF	TGTGTCAGCAGTCCCGAGGGGGGACTAGCAGGCAATGAGCACTTCTTC
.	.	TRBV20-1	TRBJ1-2	CSDGDRAVNYGYTF	TGCAGTGATGGAGACAGAGCAGTTAACTATGGCTACACCTTC
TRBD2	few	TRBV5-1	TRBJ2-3	CASANDGTSGSTQYF	TGCGCCAGCGCAAACGACGGGACTAGCGGGAGTACGCAGTATTTT
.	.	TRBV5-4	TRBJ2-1	CASSFSLSGANEQFF	TGTGCCAGCAGCTTTTCCCTATCGGGGGCAAATGAGCAGTTCTTC
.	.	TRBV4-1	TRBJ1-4	CASTPQSPTNERLFF	TGCGCCAGTACCCCTCAGTCACCGACTAATGAAAGACTGTTTTTT
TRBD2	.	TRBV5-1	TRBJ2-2	CASSLAPSGRLANYTGELFF	TGCGCCAGCAGCTTGGCCCCTAGCGGGAGGCTCGCGAACTACACCGGGGAGCTGTTTTTT
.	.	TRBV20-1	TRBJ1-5	CNARGDSKRPQHF	TGCAATGCTAGAGGGGATAGCAAACGGCCCCAGCATTTT
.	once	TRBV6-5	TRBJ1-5	CASSSRAAGQNSNHPQHF	TGTGCCAGCAGCTCACGGGCGGCAGGACAGAATAGCAATCATCCCCAGCATTTT
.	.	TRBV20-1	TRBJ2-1	CNAREQGLRVGVAYNEQFF	TGCAATGCTAGAGAGCAAGGTCTTCGAGTGGGAGTAGCATACAATGAGCAGTTCTTC
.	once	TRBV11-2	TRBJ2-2	CASIFGGSRISTGELLF	TGTGCCAGCATCTTCGGGGGTAGCAGAATTTCCACCGGGGAGCTGTTGTTT
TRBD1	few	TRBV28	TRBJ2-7	CASTGTGPYEQYF	TGTGCCAGTACCGGGACAGGGCCCTACGAGCAGTACTTC
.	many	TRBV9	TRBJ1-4	CASSVEEGPLFF	TGTGCCAGCAGCGTAGAGGAGGGACCACTGTTTTTT
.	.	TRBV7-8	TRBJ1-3	CASSPHSSGNTIYF	TGTGCAAGCAGCCCCCACTCCTCTGGAAACACCATATATTTT
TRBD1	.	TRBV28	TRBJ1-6	CASSLTGGNYNSPLHF	TGTGCCAGCAGTCTGACAGGGGGTAACTATAATTCACCCCTCCACTTT